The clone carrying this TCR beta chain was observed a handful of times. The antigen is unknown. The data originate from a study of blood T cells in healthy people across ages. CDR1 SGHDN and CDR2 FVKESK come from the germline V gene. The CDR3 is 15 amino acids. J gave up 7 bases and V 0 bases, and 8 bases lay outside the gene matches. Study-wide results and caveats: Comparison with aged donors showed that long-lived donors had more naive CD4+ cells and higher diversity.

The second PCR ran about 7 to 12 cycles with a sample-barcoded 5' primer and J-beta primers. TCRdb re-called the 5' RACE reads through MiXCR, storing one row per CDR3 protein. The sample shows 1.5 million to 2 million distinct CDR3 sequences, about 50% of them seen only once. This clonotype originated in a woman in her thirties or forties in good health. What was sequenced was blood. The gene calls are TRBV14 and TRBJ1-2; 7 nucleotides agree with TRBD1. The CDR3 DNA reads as TGTGCCAGCAGCCAAGATATGGGGACAGCGAGTGGCTACACCTTC. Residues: CASSQDMGTASGYTF.